One T cell receptor (beta chain) is described in this entry. Its antigen remains unknown. V was clipped by 6 bases and J by 8 bases; unmatched bases: 10. The CDR3 runs to 14 residues. Germline CDR1 is LNHDA and CDR2 is SQIVND (reference sequence). The sample comes from a study of cytomegalovirus exposure and HLA in healthy donors. Regarding the study as a whole: In a later analysis, productive TCRs from donors in an Asian-associated ancestry cluster reportedly carried fewer N-insertions than the cohort mean. Rates of TCR association differed by HLA locus in a later analysis, with DRB1 highest and HLA-C lowest. A few V segments could not be told apart, such as TRBV6-2 and TRBV6-3, and were left out. The investigators catalogued 150 to 200 TCR beta chains as cytomegalovirus-associated.

13 Jbeta primers and 60 Vbeta primers were used for the PCR. TCRdb's copy holds only in-frame clones and misses some; the assay was immunoSEQ multiplex PCR. This repertoire shows some 150,000 clones, roughly 78% found once; its top ten account for approximately 2%. This sequence originates from a man under 40 in good health and CMV-seronegative. This rearrangement joins TRBV19 to TRBJ2-1; 7 bases line up with TRBD2. Sequenced sample: PBMCs. The CDR3 region is CASRVGSSGDEQFF. The CDR3 DNA sequence: TGTGCCAGTAGGGTCGGTTCTAGCGGTGATGAGCAGTTCTTC.